This TCR beta chain was sequenced in a study of Ad26.COV2.S vaccination and SARS-CoV-2 variants (dated by TCRdb to about 2021). Regarding the complete study: Donors in the vaccine arm were drawn from COV1001, a multicentre, randomized, double-blind, placebo-controlled phase I-IIa trial testing Ad26.COV2.S in healthy adults. Ad26.COV2.S was administered intramuscularly at a dose of 5x10^10 or 1x10^11 viral particles, either as one shot or as two shots given 56 days apart. TCRbeta repertoire sequencing served as the tool for gauging how specific and how broad the SARS-CoV-2-reactive T cell receptors were following Ad26.COV2.S vaccination. A total of approximately 30 samples were included in the TCR-sequenced set, comprising roughly 19 Ad26.COV2.S vaccine recipients, 5 placebo recipients and 8 SARS-CoV-2 convalescent individuals. Participants in the trial were split at random into five groups of five each, receiving low-dose or high-dose Ad26.COV2.S once or twice, or else placebo on both occasions. Investigators remained blinded to trial group allocation during experiments and outcome assessment.

V loses 2 bases of germline sequence and J loses 2 bases, and the interval between the two ends is 15 bases. The CDR3 contains 16 residues, cysteine and phenylalanine counted. Just the 48-base CDR3 DNA is kept, in frame starting at base 1. Reading the germline V gene (reference sequence) gives CDR1 LNHDA and CDR2 SQIVND. This sample's treatment or condition label indicates: about 20 received Ad26.COV2.S at low or high dose, single or two shots; 5 received placebo; per-sample allocation not given. For vaccine and placebo recipients, the sequenced repertoires came from samples collected on day 63 after the first injection. Cohort 1b enrolled about two dozen adults aged 18-55 years at a single site in Boston, USA, between 29 July and 7 August 2020. Ad26.COV2.S was a replication-incompetent adenovirus type 26 vector that expressed a prefusion-stabilized SARS-CoV-2 spike protein derived from the original Wuhan strain.

About this clone: This receptor's antigen is unknown. Per-nucleotide qualities are absent, and no much larger clonotype sits a single base away.

TCRbeta CDR3 regions were sequenced with the immunoSEQ Assay. After extraction, genomic DNA underwent amplification by bias-controlled multiplex PCR, followed by high-throughput sequencing. The study's processing was this. To quantify the absolute abundance of every unique TCRbeta CDR3 region, sequences were collapsed and filtered. Usable DNA was measured by amplifying reference genes present in all nucleated cells, and TCRbeta template counts were normalized to that usable DNA to estimate T cell fraction. Repertoire TCRs were annotated as SARS-CoV-2-specific by exact matching of V gene, CDR3 amino acid sequence and J gene to a known reactive TCR set. The reference SARS-CoV-2 TCR set was obtained from MIRA and was filtered for enrichment in COVID-19-positive ImmuneCODE repertoires, whereby public or cross-reactive TCRs were removed. Drawing on the MIRA antigens, annotated TCRs were analysed further at the level of specific ORF or position within ORF. Depth was the summed frequency of annotated unique rearrangements, while breadth was defined as annotated unique rearrangements over total unique productive rearrangements. Group comparisons of TCR breadth used two-sided Wilcoxon rank-sum tests. Sourced from immuneACCESS, this table was stored by TCRdb with only in-frame sequences that have V and J called. A share of the clones is absent; for the studies checked, an unresolved V gene accounts for under half, and the remainder has no known explanation. The DNA gave D and trimming, while V, J and clone size come from that table. The sample table shows fewer than 400,000 clones, and 75% to 90% are seen once. Around 1.9% of the sample is held by the ten biggest clonotypes.

General study outcomes and caveats: The study lacked the statistical power to compare responses across vaccine doses or regimens. It was noted by the authors that total T cell responses may have been underestimated by the TCR breadth and depth analyses. Compared with placebo recipients, Ad26.COV2.S recipients showed higher spike-specific TCR breadth (P = 0.0014). Comparable non-spike TCR breadth was observed between vaccine and placebo recipients, consistent with only spike being contained in the vaccine. Substantial breadth of spike-specific CD8+ and CD4+ T cell responses was reported after vaccination.

Sequencing used peripheral blood, obtained in a trial of Ad26.COV2.S vaccine versus placebo. This sequence was found in a person aged 18-60 years who received the Ad26.COV2.S COVID-19 vaccine or a placebo. The sequence links TRBV19 to TRBJ2-5; there is no confident call for the D gene. For the CDR3, the sequence is CASSITPLGPQETQYF. The bases read TGTGCCAGTAGTATAACACCCCTAGGACCTCAAGAGACCCAGTACTTC.